This T cell receptor (beta chain) came from a study of T cell responses to AZD1222 COVID-19 vaccine listed by TCRdb under 2021. Background for the entire study: TCR sequencing was performed for about 250 trial participants, of whom approximately 200 were given two doses of AZD1222 and some 26 were given two doses of MenACWY control vaccine. Enrollment into the trials was organized by age into subgroups of 18-55, 56-69 and 70-plus years, and those subgroups contained approximately 160, 26 and 62 TCR-sequenced participants, respectively.

CDR1 SGHRS and CDR2 YFSETQ are derived from the germline V gene. Unmatched junction bases come to 10, with V trimmed by 5 bases and J by 9 bases. The CDR3 runs 16 amino acids, cysteine and phenylalanine included. The read is trimmed to its CDR3 DNA, 48 bases read in frame from base 1. Overall results and qualifications from the work: Most participants were white British and females outnumbered males, and the authors suggested that clonal diversity may have been underestimated. Nearly half of unique spike-specific TCRs reportedly recognized epitopes outside regions mutated in the B.1.351 and B.1.1.7 variants. Conclusions about previously exposed vaccinees are limited, since just 6 or 7 AZD1222 recipients were seropositive for SARS-CoV-2 at baseline. In the small 56-69-year group, the increase in depth fell short of significance, most likely because of low power. No day 14 peak-response samples were available, so repertoires were characterized only after the peak T cell response. After two AZD1222 doses, both the breadth and the depth of spike-specific TCRs were significantly higher than at day 0 and than in MenACWY recipients. The vaccine-associated CD4 TCRs covered the entire spike protein, and the dominant responses fell in regions 160-218 and 743-854.

The time point label on this specimen signifies: about 28 days (+/-7) after the second vaccine dose. AZD1222 recipients with second doses at about 4 weeks or about 12 weeks were pooled, because spike-specific TCR depth and breadth did not differ between schedules. Samples from vaccinated people were obtained from the UK trials COV001 and COV002, which included a single-blind randomized controlled phase 2/3 trial of AZD1222 (ChAdOx1 nCoV-19) in healthy adults. For TCRbeta chain sequencing, PBMC samples were collected from trial participants at day 0 and at day 28 after the second dose. A note on this clone: Its antigen is currently not known. Base quality data are lacking; no much larger clone is found one base away.

The CDR3 regions of human TCRbeta chains were subjected to immunosequencing. The source study handled its data this way. TCRs in the repertoires were compared against a reference library of SARS-CoV-2-specific TCRs that had been generated with the MIRA antigen-specificity platform. Breadth meant the fraction of unique TCRs that were SARS-CoV-2-associated, whereas depth meant the fraction of total T cells that were SARS-CoV-2-associated. Using the MIRA data, each spike-specific TCR was assigned both to the spike region to which the TCR was reactive and to a CD4 or CD8 class. Log10-transformed breadth and depth values were compared by one-way ANOVA with Sidak's multiple comparisons tests. This is the immuneACCESS table as TCRdb keeps it, with only in-frame sequences that have V and J called. A part of the clones is gone; compared with another copy, unresolved V genes explain less than half, and the rest is unexplained. From that table come the V and J calls and clone size; the DNA was used to work out D and trimming. The sample records 190,000 or so clones, around 93% of which are singletons. The ten largest clones take up over 0.95% of the sample.

The source is an adult who received the AZD1222 COVID-19 vaccine. The source material was peripheral blood, sampled 28 days after the second AZD1222 dose. The chain couples TRBV5-1 to TRBJ1-6; TRBD1 matches 11 bases in the middle. The sequenced DNA: TGCGCCAGCAGGATAGCGGGGGACAGGGGGACTTCACCCCTCCACTTT. This codes for CASRIAGDRGTSPLHF.